Below are 30 T cell receptor beta chains sequenced from a single sample in a study of blood T cells in healthy people across ages (dated by TCRdb to about 2015). Library preparation was by 5' RACE. The run used an Illumina HiSeq 2500. A second PCR of about 7 to 12 cycles was run with a J-beta primer mix and a sample-barcoded 5' primer. TCRdb trimmed public reads at Q25 via fastp, called clones via MiXCR and kept in-frame beta chains. Rows with one shared CDR3 protein collapse into an entry with the most common genes and DNA. Counted in this sample were 500,000 to 550,000 distinct CDR3 sequences; about 24% of them appeared once. Jointly, the top ten make up around 10% of the sample. These data are also associated with another study on T cells of mothers and their children.

The sample was blood. Receptors were obtained from a boy aged 5-17 years in good health.

V gene TRBV28 combines with J gene TRBJ2-7; TRBD2 matches 8 bases. The CDR3 has 17 residues. Germline lookup yields CDR1 MDHEN and CDR2 SYDVKM. Trimming cost V 1 base and J 0 bases; bases outside gene matches: 8. In DNA form, the CDR3 reads TGTGCCAGCAGTTTATTCGGGCGACTAGCGCACTCCTACGAGCAGTACTTC. Translating gives CASSLFGRLAHSYEQYF.

This clonotype was detected a few times. This chain links TRBV29-1 with TRBJ2-7; D possibly uses TRBD1 or TRBD2 (5 bases each). V was clipped by 7 bases and J by 4 bases, with 14 bases between them. CDR1 is SQVTM and CDR2 is ANQGSEA in the germline V gene. CDR3 length: 12 residues. This CDR3 is CSARRDGYEQYF. CDR3 nucleotide sequence: TGCAGCGCTAGACGGGACGGATACGAGCAGTACTTC.

The CDR3 nucleotides are TGCGCCAGCAGCCCCGGACGAGGACTAGCGTATCAAGAGACCCAGTACTTC. Amino acids: CASSPGRGLAYQETQYF. This chain joins TRBV5-1 and TRBJ2-5; TRBD2 matches at 9 bases. V shed 4 bases, J shed 2 bases, and the junction held 12 bases outside the gene matches. Germline CDR1 SGHRS, CDR2 YFSETQ. The CDR3 extends over 17 amino acids.

J is TRBJ2-1 and V is TRBV6-1; perhaps D is TRBD1 or TRBD2 (5 bases each). The CDR3 totals 14 residues. CDR1 is MNHNS, CDR2 SASEGT, per germline. V was trimmed by 7 bases and J by 2 bases, leaving 12 bases between them. In DNA form, the CDR3 reads TGTGCCAGCATGCTGGGGGAAACCTACAATGAGCAGTTCTTC. Residues: CASMLGETYNEQFF.

The table lists this clonotype with a few counts. One junction end does not reproduce the germline sequence, and a read error may be involved. The CDR3 nucleotides read TGTGCCGGCAGCTTAGCGGGAGAATACGAGACCCAGTACTTC. This sequence encodes CAGSLAGEYETQYF. The genes are TRBV7-2 and TRBJ2-5, with 9 bases aligning to TRBD2. From germline, CDR1 is SGHTA and CDR2 FQGNSA. The CDR3 spans 14 residues.

On this clonotype: One base away lies a much larger clone, so this may be a sequencing read error. The V gene is TRBV4-1, the J gene TRBJ2-7, with a tentative D call TRBD1 (5 bases). This CDR3 has 15 amino acids. The V end was cut by 0 bases, the J end by 1 base, with 10 bases between. The germline V gene has CDR1 MGHRA and CDR2 YSYEKL. CDR3 coding DNA: TGCGCCAGCAGCCAAGATCAGGGCAGGTCCTACGAGCAGTACTTC. Translation gives CASSQDQGRSYEQYF.

The CDR3 DNA sequence: TGTGCCAGCAGCTTCACCGCGACAGGGGCCGAGCAGTACTTC. As protein: CASSFTATGAEQYF. The V and J genes are TRBV7-9 and TRBJ2-7; 8 bases are a match to TRBD1. The germline V gene has CDR1 SEHNR and CDR2 FQNEAQ (reference sequence). The CDR3 extends over 14 amino acids. Germline trimming cut 3 bases from V and 6 bases from J; bases unmatched to any gene: 7. Complete variable domain (other parts from reference TRBV7-9 and TRBJ2-7): DTGVSQNPRHKITKRGQNVTFRCDPISEHNRLYWYRQTLGQGPEFLTYFQNEAQLEKSRLLSDRFSAERPKGSFSTLEIQRTEQGDSAMYLCASSFTATGAEQYFGPGTRLTVT.

This clonotype was observed a handful of times. This chain uses TRBV7-2 with TRBJ2-7, with 9 bases identical to TRBD1. V was pared by 5 bases and J by 9 bases, with 2 bases of the junction left unmatched. Germline assignment: CDR1 SGHTA and CDR2 FQGNSA. The CDR3 has 11 amino acids. CDR3 sequence reads: CASSPDRGQYF. The CDR3 region has the DNA TGTGCCAGCAGCCCGGACAGGGGGCAGTACTTC.

This clonotype was detected ten times or more. The chain carries TRBV12-3 or TRBV12-4 and TRBJ1-4; 8 nucleotides align to TRBD1. Trimming removed 6 bases from V and 10 bases from J; junction bases left unmatched: 4. The CDR3 loop spans 12 amino acids. CDR3 in DNA: TGTGCCAGCAGGTCAGGGGGCGGAAAACTGTTTTTT. It specifies CASRSGGGKLFF.

The sample holds a few counts of this clonotype. The chain recombines TRBV20-1 with TRBJ2-2; the D is unclear. The V gene lost 0 bases and the J gene lost 1 base, with 9 bases spanning the gap. CDR3 length: 15 residues. From germline, CDR1 is DFQATT and CDR2 SNEGSKA (reference sequence). The CDR3 coding sequence is TGCAGTGCTAGAGATCCCAGGCTGAACACCGGGGAGCTGTTTTTT. This encodes CSARDPRLNTGELFF.

This clonotype was seen a handful of times. The V call is TRBV4-1, the J call TRBJ1-5, with D tentatively TRBD1 (5 bases). Per germline, CDR1 MGHRA and CDR2 YSYEKL. The CDR3 has 19 amino acids. V lost 3 bases and J 5 bases, leaving 26 bases between the germline ends. For the CDR3, the DNA is TGCGCCAGCAGCCAGGCGACAGTTCGCCCCGACATGGGCCATCAGCCCCAGCATTTT. It translates to CASSQATVRPDMGHQPQHF.

This chain links TRBV21-1 with TRBJ2-6; the D call TRBD1 from the table was never checked on the DNA. TRBV21-1 is tagged as a pseudogene. The length of the CDR3 is 19 residues. The CDR3 reads CASSKSWEQGQLGANVLTF. CDR3 nucleotide sequence: TGTGCCAGCAGCAAATCGTGGGAGCAGGGTCAACTTGGGGCCAACGTCCTGACTTTC.

This chain links TRBV3-1 with TRBJ2-2, with D hard to call. The V gene lost 0 bases and the J gene lost 0 bases, with 8 bases spanning the gap. This CDR3 contains 16 residues. Germline-derived CDR1 and CDR2 are LGHDT and YNNKEL (reference sequence). The CDR3 loop is CASSQDITSNTGELFF. CDR3 sequence (DNA): TGTGCCAGCAGCCAAGATATCACCTCGAACACCGGGGAGCTGTTTTTT.

The chain is built from TRBV19 and TRBJ2-7; the D is unclear. The CDR3 runs 13 residues. The germline V and J ends were trimmed by 5 bases and 2 bases, with 10 bases remaining between them. From germline, CDR1 is LNHDA and CDR2 SQIVND (reference sequence). CDR3 DNA: TGTGCCAGTAGTGCGGCGGCCGCCTACGAGCAGTACTTC. It encodes CASSAAAAYEQYF. Looking up the rest from reference TRBV19 and TRBJ2-7 gives the full variable domain: DGGITQSPKYLFRKEGQNVTLSCEQNLNHDAMYWYRQDPGQGLRLIYYSQIVNDFQKGDIAEGYSVSREKKESFPLTVTSAQKNPTAFYLCASSAAAAYEQYFGPGTRLTVT.

The chain couples TRBV12-3 or TRBV12-4 to TRBJ2-1; 12 nucleotides match TRBD2. The CDR3 runs to 16 residues. With 5 bases clipped from V and 5 bases from J, the junction kept 7 bases outside the gene matches. CDR3 nucleotides: TGTGCCAGCAGTCCCTGGACTAGCGGGACACACAATGAGCAGTTCTTC. Translated, it gives CASSPWTSGTHNEQFF.

The chain has TRBV7-2 and TRBJ2-2; TRBD2 aligns across 7 bases. The CDR3 length is 16 residues. CDR1 and CDR2 (germline): SGHTA, FQGNSA. The trim removed 0 bases at V and 7 bases at J, leaving 8 bases unmatched. CDR3 sequence: CASSLARGRGVGELFF. The CDR3 DNA reads as TGTGCCAGCAGCTTAGCACGGGGCCGGGGGGTCGGGGAGCTGTTTTTT. Looking up the rest from reference TRBV7-2 and TRBJ2-2 gives the full variable domain: GAGVSQSPSNKVTEKGKDVELRCDPISGHTALYWYRQSLGQGLEFLIYFQGNSAPDKSGLPSDRFSAERTGGSVSTLTIQRTQQEDSAVYLCASSLARGRGVGELFFGEGSRLTVL.

The table lists this clonotype with a few counts. V and J are TRBV14 and TRBJ2-5, with TRBD1 matching over 8 bases. The J call is uncertain, as TRBJ2-7 better fits the DNA end. Germline loops: CDR1 SGHDN, CDR2 FVKESK. The CDR3 runs to 16 residues. CDR3 DNA: TGTGCCAGCAGCCAAGGGCAGGGGGCTTTAAGCTACGAGCAGTACTTC. It translates to CASSQGQGALSYEQYF.

This clonotype was detected only a few times. The chain employs TRBV27 and TRBJ2-5, with no clear D. The J call is in doubt because the DNA end fits TRBJ2-7 better. Germline-derived CDR1 and CDR2 are MNHEY and SMNVEV (reference sequence). The CDR3 loop spans 13 amino acids. CDR3 in amino acids: CASSLWVGYEQYF. CDR3 in DNA: TGTGCCAGCAGTTTATGGGTAGGATACGAGCAGTACTTC.

The chain employs TRBV20-1 and TRBJ2-3; D could derive from TRBD1 or TRBD2 (5 bases each). Germline CDR1 reads DFQATT; CDR2 reads SNEGSKA (reference sequence). The CDR3 covers 12 residues. V was pared by 6 bases and J by 14 bases, with 21 bases between. The CDR3, as DNA: TGCAGTGCGACGAAGGGGACCGCGGTAGGGTATTTT. It encodes CSATKGTAVGYF.

This clonotype was detected a few times. The J gene is TRBJ1-5, the V gene TRBV28; D gene ambiguous. V dropped 7 bases and J dropped 0 bases, with 10 bases sitting between them. The CDR3 consists of 14 residues. From germline, CDR1 is MDHEN and CDR2 SYDVKM. As DNA, the CDR3 is TGTGCCAGCACCACCCAGAATAGCAATCAGCCCCAGCATTTT. This codes for CASTTQNSNQPQHF.

This clonotype was counted a few times. The chain carries TRBV25-1 and TRBJ2-1; 7 bases are shared with TRBD2. The J call could be wrong; TRBJ2-5 is a better fit for the DNA end. This CDR3 is 14 amino acids long. Germline V lookup: CDR1 MGHDK, CDR2 SYGVNS. The CDR3 sequence: CASSEFGGGETQYF. The CDR3 DNA follows: TGTGCCAGCAGTGAGTTTGGCGGGGGTGAGACCCAGTACTTC.

This sequence joins TRBV2 and TRBJ2-2; tentatively, D is TRBD1 (6 bases). The CDR3 is 15 residues long. Trimming shortened V by 6 bases and J by 2 bases, and 13 bases separated the two germline ends. CDR1 is SNHLY and CDR2 is FYNNEI in the germline V gene. The CDR3 DNA sequence: TGTGCCAGCAGCCGCGCCGGGACAAACACCGGGGAGCTGTTTTTT. Translated: CASSRAGTNTGELFF. Full variable domain (outside the CDR3, taken from reference TRBV2 and TRBJ2-2): EPEVTQTPSHQVTQMGQEVILRCVPISNHLYFYWYRQILGQKVEFLVSFYNNEISEKSEIFDDQFSVERPDGSNFTLKIRSTKLEDSAMYFCASSRAGTNTGELFFGEGSRLTVL.

This sequence joins TRBV2 and TRBJ1-1; 10 bases align to TRBD1. Unmatched junction bases numbered 5, after V lost 6 bases and J lost 4 bases. CDR1 is SNHLY and CDR2 is FYNNEI in the germline V gene. CDR3 length equals 14 residues. DNA for the CDR3: TGTGCCAGCAGGACAGGGGGCTCGGGCACTGAAGCTTTCTTT. This sequence encodes CASRTGGSGTEAFF. The full variable domain, its missing parts supplied by reference TRBV2 and TRBJ1-1, is EPEVTQTPSHQVTQMGQEVILRCVPISNHLYFYWYRQILGQKVEFLVSFYNNEISEKSEIFDDQFSVERPDGSNFTLKIRSTKLEDSAMYFCASRTGGSGTEAFFGQGTRLTVV.

This sequence joins TRBV29-1 and TRBJ1-1; D not certain. Germline V gives CDR1 SQVTM, CDR2 ANQGSEA. V lost 5 bases to trimming and J lost 5 bases, with 9 bases between them. The CDR3 contains 11 residues. The CDR3 coding sequence is TGCAGCGTTTCGGACGGGACTGAAGCTTTCTTT. This sequence encodes CSVSDGTEAFF.

This clonotype was counted between two and nine times. The rearrangement links TRBV9 to TRBJ2-1; D may be TRBD1 (6 bases). The J call may be faulty, since TRBJ2-7 better matches the DNA end. The CDR3 spans 13 residues. Per the germline V gene, CDR1 is SGDLS and CDR2 is YYNGEE. The CDR3 nucleotides are TGTGCCAGCAGCGGCGGACAGATGAGCGAGCAGTACTTC. Amino acid sequence: CASSGGQMSEQYF.

This sequence joins TRBV13 and TRBJ2-2; 7 nucleotides line up with TRBD1. The germline CDR1 and CDR2 sequences are PRHDT and FYEKMQ (reference sequence). This CDR3 is built from 15 residues. Germline trimming cut 3 bases from V and 3 bases from J; bases unmatched to any gene: 4. CDR3 loop: CASSFLQGDTGELFF. The CDR3 DNA sequence: TGTGCCAGCAGCTTCCTCCAGGGGGACACCGGGGAGCTGTTTTTT.

On this clonotype itself: A much larger clone lies one base from this, so it may be a read error. The chain carries TRBV11-3 and TRBJ2-2; D is ambiguous. Germline assignment: CDR1 SGHNT and CDR2 YENEEA. The ends were cut back, 5 bases at V and 2 bases at J, with 3 bases in the middle. CDR3 length equals 12 residues. The CDR3 nucleotides are TGTGCCAGCAGCCATAACACCGGGGAGCTGTTTTTT. This codes for CASSHNTGELFF.

The CDR3: CASSVDGHQETQYF. In nucleotides, the CDR3 is TGTGCCAGCAGCGTAGACGGGCACCAAGAGACCCAGTACTTC. This chain links TRBV9 with TRBJ2-5, with D unresolved. CDR3 length: 14 amino acids. Trimming stripped 0 bases from V and 0 bases from J, with 6 bases between. Per germline, CDR1 SGDLS and CDR2 YYNGEE.

This chain joins TRBV28 and TRBJ1-6; possible D gene TRBD1, 6 bases. CDR1 and CDR2 (germline): MDHEN, SYDVKM. This CDR3 spans 17 amino acids. The ends were cut back, 6 bases at V and 4 bases at J, with 19 bases in the middle. The CDR3 reads CASRVDSSNLYNSPLHF. The CDR3 DNA sequence: TGTGCCAGCAGGGTGGACAGTTCAAATCTATATAATTCACCCCTCCACTTT. The full variable domain, completed using reference TRBV28 and TRBJ1-6, is DVKVTQSSRYLVKRTGEKVFLECVQDMDHENMFWYRQDPGLGLRLIYFSYDVKMKEKGDIPEGYSVSREKKERFSLILESASTNQTSMYLCASRVDSSNLYNSPLHFGNGTRLTVT.

The chain links TRBV15 to TRBJ1-5, with D hard to call. This CDR3 is built from 21 residues. Trimming cost V 4 bases and J 0 bases, with 28 bases left between them. The germline CDR1 and CDR2 sequences are LNHNV and YYDKDF (reference sequence). CDR3 coding DNA: TGTGCCACCAGCATCCTAGGCCCTGGACGGATAGGAGGATATAGCAATCAGCCCCAGCATTTT. Translated, it gives CATSILGPGRIGGYSNQPQHF.